Below, one T cell receptor beta chain is given with its context. After removal of 5 bases from V and 7 bases from J, the junction contained 3 bases not matched to a gene. Germline V gene data show CDR1 as LGHNT and CDR2 as FRNRAP. This CDR3 contains 12 residues. This entry is derived from a study of cytomegalovirus exposure and HLA in healthy donors. Researchers ran the PCR with 60 Vbeta and 13 Jbeta primers. The repertoire was sequenced with immunoSEQ multiplex PCR; TCRdb's copy has only in-frame clones and lacks some. The repertoire holds some 130,000 clones, with around three quarters as singletons.

The clonotype originates from a man aged 40-49 years in good health and CMV-seropositive. The genes are TRBV12-5 and TRBJ1-1; 8 nucleotides match TRBD1. Sequenced material: PBMCs. The CDR3 DNA follows: TGTGCTAGTGGTGAACAGGGGGGTGAAGCTTTCTTT. It is translated as CASGEQGGEAFF. The complete variable domain, with remaining parts taken from reference TRBV12-5 and TRBJ1-1, reads DARVTQTPRHKVTEMGQEVTMRCQPILGHNTVFWYRQTMMQGLELLAYFRNRAPLDDSGMPKDRFSAEMPDATLATLKIQPSEPRDSAVYFCASGEQGGEAFFGQGTRLTVV.